This T cell receptor beta chain was sequenced during a study of brain T cells in children with intractable seizures. Surgery cases with the highest brain T cell transcript signatures were chosen for sequencing. This CDR3 region has 16 residues. The germline V gene has CDR1 MNHEY and CDR2 SMNVEV (reference sequence). Trimming cost V 6 bases and J 3 bases; bases outside gene matches: 10. Using immunoSEQ multiplex PCR, the repertoire was profiled, and TCRdb retains in-frame clones only, with some absent. The sample shows over 95,000 clones, 94% of them seen only once. This clone was seen just once. The source material was peripheral blood, sampled at surgery. This sequence joins TRBV27 and TRBJ2-7; 11 bases map to TRBD2. This sequence originates from a boy under two years old with hemimegalencephaly and intractable seizures. The CDR3 nucleotides read TGTGCCAGCAGGCGACTAGCGGGGCCGGAAGACTACGAGCAGTACTTC. Protein sequence: CASRRLAGPEDYEQYF.